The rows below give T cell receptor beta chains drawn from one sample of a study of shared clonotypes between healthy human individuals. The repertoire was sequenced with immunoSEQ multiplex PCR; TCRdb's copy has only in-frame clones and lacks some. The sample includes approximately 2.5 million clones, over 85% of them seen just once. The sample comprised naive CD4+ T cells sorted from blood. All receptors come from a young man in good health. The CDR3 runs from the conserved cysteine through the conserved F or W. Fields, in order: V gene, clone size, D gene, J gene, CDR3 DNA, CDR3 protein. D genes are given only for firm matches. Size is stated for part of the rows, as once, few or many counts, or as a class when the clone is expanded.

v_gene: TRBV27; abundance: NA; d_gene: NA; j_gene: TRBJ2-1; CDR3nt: TGTGCCAGCAGTTTCATGGGCGGTAGCAACAATGAGCAGTTCTTC; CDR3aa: CASSFMGGSNNEQFF
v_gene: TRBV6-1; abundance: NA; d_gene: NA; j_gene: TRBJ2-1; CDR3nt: TGTGCCAGCAGGAACTCCCGCAATGAGCAGTTCTTC; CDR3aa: CASRNSRNEQFF
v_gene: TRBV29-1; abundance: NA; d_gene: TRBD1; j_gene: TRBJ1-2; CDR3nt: TGCAGCGTCGCAGGGGGGGAATATGGCTACACCTTC; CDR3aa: CSVAGGEYGYTF
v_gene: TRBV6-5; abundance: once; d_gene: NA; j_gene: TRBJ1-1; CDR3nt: TGTGCCAGCAGTTACGACGGGCCTCGCGCTGAAGCTTTCTTT; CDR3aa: CASSYDGPRAEAFF
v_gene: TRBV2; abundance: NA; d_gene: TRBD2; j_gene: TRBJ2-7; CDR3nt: TGTGCCAGCAGTCCGGGACTAGCGGGAGCAGGGACCTACGAGCAGTACTTC; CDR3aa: CASSPGLAGAGTYEQYF
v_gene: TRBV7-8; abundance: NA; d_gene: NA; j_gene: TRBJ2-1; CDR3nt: TGTGCCAGCACCAAAAGGGGGAGTCCTGACGCCCGCTACAATGAGCAGTTCTTC; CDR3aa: CASTKRGSPDARYNEQFF
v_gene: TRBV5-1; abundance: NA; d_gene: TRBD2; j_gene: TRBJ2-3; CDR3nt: TGCGCCAGCAGCGTCGGGACTAGCGGGGGCCAGAGCACAGATACGCAGTATTTT; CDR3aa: CASSVGTSGGQSTDTQYF
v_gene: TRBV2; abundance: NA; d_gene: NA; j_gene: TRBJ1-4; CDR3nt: TGTGCCAGCAGTCCGCAGGGAAGCGGCGAAAAACTGTTTTTT; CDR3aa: CASSPQGSGEKLFF
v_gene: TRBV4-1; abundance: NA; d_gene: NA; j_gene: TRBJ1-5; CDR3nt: TGCGCCAGCAGCCAACTTCCGGGACCGCTTAGCAATCAGCCCCAGCATTTT; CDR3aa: CASSQLPGPLSNQPQHF
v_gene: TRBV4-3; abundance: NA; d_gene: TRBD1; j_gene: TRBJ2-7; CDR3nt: TGCGCCACCTGGCCGGGACAGTCTGTCTACGAGCAGTACTTC; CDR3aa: CATWPGQSVYEQYF
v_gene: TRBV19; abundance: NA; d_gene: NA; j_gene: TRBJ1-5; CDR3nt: TGTGCCAGTAGTATAGATGCGGGACGGAGCAATCAGCCCCAGCATTTT; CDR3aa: CASSIDAGRSNQPQHF
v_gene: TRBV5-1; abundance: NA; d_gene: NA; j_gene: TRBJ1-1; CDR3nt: TGCGCCAGCAGCTTGTCCCAGGGGTCGGGAGCTTTCTTT; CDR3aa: CASSLSQGSGAFF
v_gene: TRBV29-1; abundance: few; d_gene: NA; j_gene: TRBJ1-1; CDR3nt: TGCAGCGTTAGCTATGGCACGAACACTGAAGCTTTCTTT; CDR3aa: CSVSYGTNTEAFF
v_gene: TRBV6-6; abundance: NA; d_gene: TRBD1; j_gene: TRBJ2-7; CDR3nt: TGTGCCAGCAGTATGTCCGGGACAGGGCTTCGCGAGCAGTACTTC; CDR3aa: CASSMSGTGLREQYF
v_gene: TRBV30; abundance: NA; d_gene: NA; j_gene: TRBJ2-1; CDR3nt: TGTGCCTGGAGTCCCCGCCTTTACAATGAGCAGTTCTTC; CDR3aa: CAWSPRLYNEQFF
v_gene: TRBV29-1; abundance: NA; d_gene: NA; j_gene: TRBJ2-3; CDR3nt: TGCAGCGTTGAAGATACTTGGACACTAGAAGCATATACGCAGTATTTT; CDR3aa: CSVEDTWTLEAYTQYF
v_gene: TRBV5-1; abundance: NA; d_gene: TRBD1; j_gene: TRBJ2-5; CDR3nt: TGCGCCAGCAGCTGGGACAGGGGGGGCCCCAAAGAGACCCAGTACTTC; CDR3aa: CASSWDRGGPKETQYF
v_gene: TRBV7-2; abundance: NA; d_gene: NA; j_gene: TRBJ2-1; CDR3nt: TGTGCCAGCAGCTCCGCAGGGCTTCGGGGCCTTGAGCAGTTCTTC; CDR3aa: CASSSAGLRGLEQFF
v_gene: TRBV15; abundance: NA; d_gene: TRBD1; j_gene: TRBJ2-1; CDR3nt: TGTGCCACCAGGTCGGGGACAGGCTACTTTTCCTACAATGAGCAGTTCTTC; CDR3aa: CATRSGTGYFSYNEQFF
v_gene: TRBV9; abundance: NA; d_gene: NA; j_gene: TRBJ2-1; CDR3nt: TGTGCCAGCAGCGTAGCCGGGAGATCATCCTACAATGAGCAGTTCTTC; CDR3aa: CASSVAGRSSYNEQFF
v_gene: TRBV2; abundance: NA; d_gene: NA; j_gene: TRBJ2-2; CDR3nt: TGTGCCAGCAGCTCAAAGAGAGGGGGCACCGGGGAGCTGTTTTTT; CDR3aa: CASSSKRGGTGELFF
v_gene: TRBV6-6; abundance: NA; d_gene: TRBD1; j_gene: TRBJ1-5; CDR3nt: TGTGCCAGCAGCCCAGGACAGGGGGCGCGGCAGCCCCAGCATTTT; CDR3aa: CASSPGQGARQPQHF
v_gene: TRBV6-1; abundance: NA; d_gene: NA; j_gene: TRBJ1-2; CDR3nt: TGTGCCAGCCGAATCCAGCGGGGGGCTGACTATGGCTACACCTTC; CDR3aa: CASRIQRGADYGYTF
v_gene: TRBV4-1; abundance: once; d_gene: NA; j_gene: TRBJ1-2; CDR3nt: TGCGCCAGCAGCCAAGATTGGGAGGGAGGCCCACCCCGGGGCTACACCTTC; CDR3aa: CASSQDWEGGPPRGYTF
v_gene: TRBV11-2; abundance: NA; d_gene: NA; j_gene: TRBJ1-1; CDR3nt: TGTGCCAGCAGCTTACCAGGGATCCAGAACACTGAAGCTTTCTTT; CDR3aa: CASSLPGIQNTEAFF
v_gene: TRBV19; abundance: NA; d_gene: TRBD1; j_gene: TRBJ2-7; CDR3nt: TGTGCCAGTAGTTTTCCCGACAGGGCGTACGAGCAGTACTTC; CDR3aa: CASSFPDRAYEQYF
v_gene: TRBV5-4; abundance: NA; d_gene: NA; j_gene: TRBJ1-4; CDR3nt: TGTGCCAGCAGCTTAGATCGGGATGAAAAACTGTTTTTT; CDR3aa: CASSLDRDEKLFF
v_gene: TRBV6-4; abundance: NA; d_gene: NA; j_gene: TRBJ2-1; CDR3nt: TGTGCCAGCAGTGACTTCCCTGGAGGTGACTCCTACAATGAGCAGTTCTTC; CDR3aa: CASSDFPGGDSYNEQFF
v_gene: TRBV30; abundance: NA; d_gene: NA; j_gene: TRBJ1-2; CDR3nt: TGTGCCTGGAGTCCTCACCCAGGGGATAACTATGGCTACACCTTC; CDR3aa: CAWSPHPGDNYGYTF
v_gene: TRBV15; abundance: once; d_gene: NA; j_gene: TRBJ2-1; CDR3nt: TGTGCCACCAGCAGAGGTGGGGGAATCCTCTACAATGAGCAGTTCTTC; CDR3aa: CATSRGGGILYNEQFF
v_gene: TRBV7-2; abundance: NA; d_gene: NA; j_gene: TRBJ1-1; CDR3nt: TGTGCCAGCAGCTTAGGGGGAATGAACACTGAAGCTTTCTTT; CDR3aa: CASSLGGMNTEAFF
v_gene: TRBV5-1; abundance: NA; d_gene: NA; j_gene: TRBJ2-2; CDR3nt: TGCGCCAGCAGCGACCGACAGAGGGACGGCGGGGAGCTGTTTTTT; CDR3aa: CASSDRQRDGGELFF
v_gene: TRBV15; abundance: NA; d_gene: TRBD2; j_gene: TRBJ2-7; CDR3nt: TGTGCCACCAAGAGAAGGACTAGCGGAGAATACGAGCAGTACTTC; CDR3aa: CATKRRTSGEYEQYF
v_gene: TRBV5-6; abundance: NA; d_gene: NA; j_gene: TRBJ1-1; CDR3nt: TGTGCCAGCAACCCGGGTGGCAAACACACTGAAGCTTTCTTT; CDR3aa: CASNPGGKHTEAFF